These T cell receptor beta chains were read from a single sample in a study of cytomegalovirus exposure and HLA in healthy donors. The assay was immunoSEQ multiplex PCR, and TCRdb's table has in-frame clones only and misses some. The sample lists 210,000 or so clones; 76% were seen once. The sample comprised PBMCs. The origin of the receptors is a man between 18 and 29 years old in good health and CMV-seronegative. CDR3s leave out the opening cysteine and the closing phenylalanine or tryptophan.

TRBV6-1,ASSEGTGGNYGYT
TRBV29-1,SVAGTGNGGTEAF
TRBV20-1,SASRGHGYT
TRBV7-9,ASSSDREPYEQY
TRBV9,ASSPRAGQNTEAF
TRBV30,AWSAQTGNQPQH
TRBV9,ASSARGAGANVLT
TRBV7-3,ASSPTGIGTDTQY
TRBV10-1,ATYTGTSGKRSSTDTQY
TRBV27,ASSPRGPLYYSNQPQH
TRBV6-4,ASRSRGGQPQH
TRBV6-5,ASSRGLNTEAF
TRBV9,ASSREARADTQY
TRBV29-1,SVKDGTGGGEQY
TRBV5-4,ASSTHSGRSTDTQY
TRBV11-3,ASSIPGLGEQY
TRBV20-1,SAQRRGELF
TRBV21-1,ARPQGLTGEQY
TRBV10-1,ASSESPVYGYT
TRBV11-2,ASSLDMSSDGGYGYT
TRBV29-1,STRQGLNTEAF
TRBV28,ASISGGQGLIYGYT
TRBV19,ASSWARVRQPQH
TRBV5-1,ASSPEGGLRGYT
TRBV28,ASSLSDRAWGHT
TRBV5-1,ASSLGQVEFEKLF
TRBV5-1,ASSLVGTGGSEKLF
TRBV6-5,ASSWGGAGYPYEQY
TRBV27,ASSLYGANTEAF
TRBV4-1,ASSQERVRETQY
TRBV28,ASSSFGTGLYSNQPQH
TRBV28,ASSFPGWNTEAF
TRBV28,ASSFRLAGPANGQF
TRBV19,ASSMFTSRVYAEQY
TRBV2,ASRNPGQAYGYT
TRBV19,ASTNFRGTEAF
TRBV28,ASSPSTRETQY
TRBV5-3,ARSYRGGRQPQH
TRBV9,ASSVAASGSYEQY
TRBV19,ASSMASGSKETQY
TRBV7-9,SSSLAPGAFDGYT
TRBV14,ASSQDNTDTQY
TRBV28,ASSSIMPFWGPQDYEQY